What follows are 10 T cell receptor beta chains derived from one specimen sequenced in a study of T-cell memory formation after mild COVID-19. TCRdb re-called the 5' RACE reads with MiXCR, one entry per CDR3 protein. The table lists hundreds of thousands of distinct CDR3 sequences, less than 25% of them singletons, with around 13% in the top ten. Sequenced input: PBMCs or a T cell subset sorted from them (not recorded which). The receptors stem from an adult woman who had mild COVID-19 (a few samples of this study predate the infection). Cell type and time point are not known.

This clonotype was seen more than once but under ten times. The chain employs TRBV12-3 or TRBV12-4 and TRBJ2-1; 7 bases fit TRBD1. This CDR3 has 13 residues. With 5 bases clipped from V and 9 bases from J, the junction kept 7 bases outside the gene matches. The CDR3 nucleotides are TGTGCCAGCAGTCCCCGACAGGGAGCTGAGCAGTTCTTC. Translated, it gives CASSPRQGAEQFF.

The CDR3 region is CASSGQGLAGGGEQFF. The CDR3 DNA follows: TGTGCCAGCAGTGGACAGGGACTAGCGGGAGGGGGTGAGCAGTTCTTC. This sequence joins TRBV6-2 or TRBV6-3 and TRBJ2-1, with 16 nucleotides matching TRBD2. Unmatched junction bases numbered 7, after V lost 5 bases and J lost 9 bases. Germline CDR1 and CDR2: MNHEY and SVGEGT. The CDR3 is 16 residues long.

The rearrangement joins TRBV5-1 to TRBJ2-5, with 11 positions matching TRBD2. The trim removed 4 bases at V and 4 bases at J, leaving 9 bases unmatched. Germline V lookup: CDR1 SGHRS, CDR2 YFSETQ. CDR3 length: 16 amino acids. The CDR3 spells CASSPSPGTSGETQYF. CDR3 nucleotides: TGCGCCAGCAGCCCGAGTCCCGGGACTAGCGGAGAGACCCAGTACTTC. Using reference TRBV5-1 and TRBJ2-5 for the parts outside the CDR3, the full variable domain is KAGVTQTPRYLIKTRGQQVTLSCSPISGHRSVSWYQQTPGQGLQFLFEYFSETQRNKGNFPGRFSGRQFSNSRSEMNVSTLELGDSALYLCASSPSPGTSGETQYFGPGTRLLVL.

V gene TRBV20-1 combines with J gene TRBJ2-3, with 10 bases matching TRBD1. The CDR3 extends over 17 amino acids. The germline gives CDR1 DFQATT, CDR2 SNEGSKA (reference sequence). V lost 3 bases, J lost 0 bases, and 9 bases stayed unmatched. The CDR3 coding sequence is TGCAGTGCTAGGACCTCGCCGGGACAGGGGAGCACAGATACGCAGTATTTT. Amino acids: CSARTSPGQGSTDTQYF.

J is TRBJ1-1 and V is TRBV15, with 10 bases identical to TRBD1. J lost 4 bases, V lost 5 bases, and 7 bases had no gene match. Germline V gives CDR1 LNHNV, CDR2 YYDKDF (reference sequence). CDR3 length: 15 amino acids. CDR3 protein: CATSDRQGAATEAFF. CDR3 bases: TGTGCCACCAGCGATCGACAGGGGGCTGCCACTGAAGCTTTCTTT.

The chain employs TRBV24-1 and TRBJ2-2; D may be TRBD1 (5 bases). Trimming pared 0 bases from V and 2 bases from J, leaving 12 bases between. The germline gives CDR1 KGHDR, CDR2 SFDVKD. The CDR3 length is 17 residues. The CDR3 DNA reads TGTGCCACCAGTGATTTGTGGCAGGGCACTAACACCGGGGAGCTGTTTTTT. Its translation is CATSDLWQGTNTGELFF.

The sample holds a few counts of this clonotype. V and J are TRBV12-3 or TRBV12-4 and TRBJ2-7; the D gene could be TRBD1 or TRBD2 (6 bases each). The CDR3 runs to 12 residues. V gave up 8 bases and J gave up 6 bases, with 14 bases separating them. CDR3 in amino acids: CASVEGVGEQYF. CDR3 bases: TGTGCCAGCGTGGAGGGGGTCGGCGAGCAGTACTTC.

This clonotype was observed a handful of times. This chain joins TRBV3-1 and TRBJ1-1; D gene unclear. Germline CDR1 LGHDT, CDR2 YNNKEL (reference sequence). The CDR3 sequence is 13 residues long. V was cut by 1 base and J by 8 bases, with 11 bases left in between. Written as DNA, the CDR3 is TGTGCCAGCAGCCAAGCTCTCGGATGGGAAGCTTTCTTT. Amino acid sequence: CASSQALGWEAFF. The variable domain in full, completed from reference TRBV3-1 and TRBJ1-1, reads DTAVSQTPKYLVTQMGNDKSIKCEQNLGHDTMYWYKQDSKKFLKIMFSYNNKELIINETVPNRFSPKSPDKAHLNLHINSLELGDSAVYFCASSQALGWEAFFGQGTRLTVV.

V and J are TRBV6-2 or TRBV6-3 and TRBJ1-1; D not resolved. V shed 6 bases and J shed 5 bases, with 7 bases lying between them. The CDR3 covers 11 residues. Looked up from germline, CDR1 is MNHEY and CDR2 is SVGEGT. CDR3 nucleotides: TGTGCCAGCAGAGACACTACTGAAGCTTTCTTT. Translated: CASRDTTEAFF.

The rearrangement joins TRBV30 to TRBJ1-1; 7 nucleotides line up with TRBD1. Trimming took 4 bases from V and 5 from J; bases not matched to a gene: 7. The length of the CDR3 is 13 residues. CDR1 is GTSNPN and CDR2 is SVGIG in the germline V gene (reference sequence). The CDR3 is CAWTPTGWTEAFF. CDR3 sequence (DNA): TGTGCCTGGACCCCGACAGGGTGGACTGAAGCTTTCTTT.